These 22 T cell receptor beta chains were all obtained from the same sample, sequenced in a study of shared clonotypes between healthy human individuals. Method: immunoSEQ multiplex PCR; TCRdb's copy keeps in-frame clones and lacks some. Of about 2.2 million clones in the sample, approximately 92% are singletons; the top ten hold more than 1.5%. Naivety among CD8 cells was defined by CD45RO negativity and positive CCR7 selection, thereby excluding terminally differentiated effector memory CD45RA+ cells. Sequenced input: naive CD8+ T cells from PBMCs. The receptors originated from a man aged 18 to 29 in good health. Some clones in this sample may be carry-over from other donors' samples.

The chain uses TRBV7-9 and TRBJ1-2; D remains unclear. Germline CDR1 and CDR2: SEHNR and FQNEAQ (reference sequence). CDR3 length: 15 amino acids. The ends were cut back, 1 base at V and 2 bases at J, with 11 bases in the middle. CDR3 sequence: CASSLVGLTNYGYTF. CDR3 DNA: TGTGCCAGCAGCTTAGTTGGGCTAACCAACTATGGCTACACCTTC.

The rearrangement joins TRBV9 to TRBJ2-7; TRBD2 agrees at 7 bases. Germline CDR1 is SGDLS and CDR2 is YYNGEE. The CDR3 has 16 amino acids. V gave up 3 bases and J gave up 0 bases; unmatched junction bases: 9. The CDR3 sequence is CASSAFASGSSYEQYF. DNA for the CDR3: TGTGCCAGCAGCGCCTTCGCTAGCGGAAGCTCCTACGAGCAGTACTTC.

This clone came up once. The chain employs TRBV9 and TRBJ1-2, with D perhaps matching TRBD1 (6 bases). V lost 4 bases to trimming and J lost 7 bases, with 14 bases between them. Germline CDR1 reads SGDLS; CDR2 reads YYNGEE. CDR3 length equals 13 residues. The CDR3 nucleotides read TGTGCCAGCAGCACACAGGTGGGGGCTGGCTACACCTTC. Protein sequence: CASSTQVGAGYTF.

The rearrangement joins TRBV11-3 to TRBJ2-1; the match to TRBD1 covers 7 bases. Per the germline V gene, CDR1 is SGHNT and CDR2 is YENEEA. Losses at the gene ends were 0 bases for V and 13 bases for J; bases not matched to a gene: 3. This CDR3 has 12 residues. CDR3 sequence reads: CASSLDDRAQFF. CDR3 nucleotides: TGTGCCAGCAGCTTAGATGACAGGGCACAGTTCTTC.

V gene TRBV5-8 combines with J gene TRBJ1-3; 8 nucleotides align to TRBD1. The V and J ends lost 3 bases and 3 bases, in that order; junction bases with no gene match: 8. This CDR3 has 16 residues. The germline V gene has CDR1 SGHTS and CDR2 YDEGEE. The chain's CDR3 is CASSSGQGGGGNTIYF. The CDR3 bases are TGTGCCAGCAGCTCCGGACAGGGTGGCGGTGGAAACACCATATATTTT.

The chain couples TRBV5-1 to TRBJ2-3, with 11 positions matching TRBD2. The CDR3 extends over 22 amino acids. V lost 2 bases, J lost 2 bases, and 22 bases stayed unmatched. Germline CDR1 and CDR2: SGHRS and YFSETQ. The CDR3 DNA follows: TGCGCCAGCAGCTTCGGACTAGCGGGTGCCGTTCCGCGCAGGGCCGACACAGATACGCAGTATTTT. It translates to CASSFGLAGAVPRRADTDTQYF.

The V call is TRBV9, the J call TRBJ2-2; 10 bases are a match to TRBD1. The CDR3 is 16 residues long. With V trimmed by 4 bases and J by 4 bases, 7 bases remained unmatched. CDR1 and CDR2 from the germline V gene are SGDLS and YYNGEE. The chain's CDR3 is CASSQWRTGGTGELFF. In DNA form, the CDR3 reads TGTGCCAGCAGCCAATGGCGGACAGGGGGCACCGGGGAGCTGTTTTTT. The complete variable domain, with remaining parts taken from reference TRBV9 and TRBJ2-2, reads DSGVTQTPKHLITATGQRVTLRCSPRSGDLSVYWYQQSLDQGLQFLIQYYNGEERAKGNILERFSAQQFPDLHSELNLSSLELGDSALYFCASSQWRTGGTGELFFGEGSRLTVL.

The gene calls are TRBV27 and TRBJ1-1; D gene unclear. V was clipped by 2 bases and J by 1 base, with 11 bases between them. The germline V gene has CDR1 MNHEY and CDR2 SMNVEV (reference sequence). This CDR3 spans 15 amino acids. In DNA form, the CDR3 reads TGTGCCAGCAGTTTAGGATGGAGTTGGAACACTGAAGCTTTCTTT. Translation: CASSLGWSWNTEAFF.

The CDR3 nucleotides read TGTGCCAGCAGTTCCGTCCCGGGACAGGGTGTCAACGAGCAGTACTTC. Amino acid sequence: CASSSVPGQGVNEQYF. J is TRBJ2-7 and V is TRBV27; 9 nucleotides line up with TRBD1. This CDR3 comprises 16 residues. J lost 5 bases, V lost 4 bases, and 12 bases had no gene match. Per germline, CDR1 MNHEY and CDR2 SMNVEV (reference sequence).

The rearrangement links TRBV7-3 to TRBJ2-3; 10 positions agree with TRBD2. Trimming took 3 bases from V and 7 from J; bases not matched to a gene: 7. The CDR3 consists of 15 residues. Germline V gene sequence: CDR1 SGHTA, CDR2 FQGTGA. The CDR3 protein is CASSFSSGSTYTQYF. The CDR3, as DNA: TGTGCCAGCAGCTTTTCTAGCGGGAGCACGTATACGCAGTATTTT.

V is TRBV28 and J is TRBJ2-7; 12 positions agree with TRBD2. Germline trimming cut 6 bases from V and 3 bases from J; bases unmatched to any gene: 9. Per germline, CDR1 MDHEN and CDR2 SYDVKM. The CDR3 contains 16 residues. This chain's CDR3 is CASSRARTSGDYEQYF. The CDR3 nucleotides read TGTGCCAGCAGCCGAGCCCGGACTAGCGGGGACTACGAGCAGTACTTC. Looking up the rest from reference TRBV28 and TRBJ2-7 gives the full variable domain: DVKVTQSSRYLVKRTGEKVFLECVQDMDHENMFWYRQDPGLGLRLIYFSYDVKMKEKGDIPEGYSVSREKKERFSLILESASTNQTSMYLCASSRARTSGDYEQYFGPGTRLTVT.

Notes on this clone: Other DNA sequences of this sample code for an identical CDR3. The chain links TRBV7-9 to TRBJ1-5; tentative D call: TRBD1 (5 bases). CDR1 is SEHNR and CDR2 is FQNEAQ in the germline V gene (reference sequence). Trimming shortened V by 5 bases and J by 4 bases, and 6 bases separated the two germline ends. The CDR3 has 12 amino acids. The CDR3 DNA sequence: TGTGCCAGCAGCGCAGGGAATCAGCCCCAGCATTTT. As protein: CASSAGNQPQHF.

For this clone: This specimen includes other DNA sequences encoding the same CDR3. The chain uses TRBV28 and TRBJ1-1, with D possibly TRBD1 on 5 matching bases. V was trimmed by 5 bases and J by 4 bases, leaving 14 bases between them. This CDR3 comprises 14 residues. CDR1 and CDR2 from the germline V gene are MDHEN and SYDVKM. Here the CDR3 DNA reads TGTGCCAGCAGTCTGGGAGCCGGGGGCACTGAAGCTTTCTTT. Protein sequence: CASSLGAGGTEAFF.

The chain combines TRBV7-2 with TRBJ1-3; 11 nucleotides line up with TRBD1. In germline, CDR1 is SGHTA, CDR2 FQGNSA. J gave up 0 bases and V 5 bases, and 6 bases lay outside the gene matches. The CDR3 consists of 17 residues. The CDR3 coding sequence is TGTGCCAGCAGCGGTAGGACAGGGGGCAGCTCTGGAAACACCATATATTTT. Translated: CASSGRTGGSSGNTIYF.

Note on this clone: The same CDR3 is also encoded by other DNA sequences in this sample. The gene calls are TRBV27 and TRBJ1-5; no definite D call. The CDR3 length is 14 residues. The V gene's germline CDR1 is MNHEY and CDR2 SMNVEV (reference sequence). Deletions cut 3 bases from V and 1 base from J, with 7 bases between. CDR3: CASSLVGSNQPQHF. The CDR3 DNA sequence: TGTGCCAGCAGTTTGGTGGGAAGCAATCAGCCCCAGCATTTT.

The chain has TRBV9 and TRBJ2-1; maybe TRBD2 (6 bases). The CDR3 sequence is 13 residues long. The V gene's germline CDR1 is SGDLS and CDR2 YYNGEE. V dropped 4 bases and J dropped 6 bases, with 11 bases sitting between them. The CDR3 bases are TGTGCCAGCAGCCGCGGAGGGCCCAATGAGCAGTTCTTC. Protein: CASSRGGPNEQFF.

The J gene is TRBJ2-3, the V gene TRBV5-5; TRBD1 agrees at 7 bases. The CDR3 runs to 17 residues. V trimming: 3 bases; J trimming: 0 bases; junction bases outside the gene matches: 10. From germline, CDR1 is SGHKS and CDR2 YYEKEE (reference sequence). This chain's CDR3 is CASSSRDRQYSTDTQYF. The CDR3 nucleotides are TGTGCCAGCAGCTCACGGGACAGACAATATAGCACAGATACGCAGTATTTT. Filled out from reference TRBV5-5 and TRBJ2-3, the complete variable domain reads DAGVTQSPTHLIKTRGQQVTLRCSPISGHKSVSWYQQVLGQGPQFIFQYYEKEERGRGNFPDRFSARQFPNYSSELNVNALLLGDSALYLCASSSRDRQYSTDTQYFGPGTRLTVL.

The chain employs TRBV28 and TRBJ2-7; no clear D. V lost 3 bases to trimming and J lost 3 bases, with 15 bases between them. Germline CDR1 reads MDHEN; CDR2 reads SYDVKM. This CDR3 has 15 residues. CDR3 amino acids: CASSFGRSPVYEQYF. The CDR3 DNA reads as TGTGCCAGCAGTTTTGGGCGTTCGCCCGTCTACGAGCAGTACTTC.

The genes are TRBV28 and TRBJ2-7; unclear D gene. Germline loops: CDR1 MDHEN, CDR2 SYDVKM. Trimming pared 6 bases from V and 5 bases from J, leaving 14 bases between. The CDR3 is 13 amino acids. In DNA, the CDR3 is TGTGCCAGCAGAGATCAAACCAAGGACGAGCAGTACTTC. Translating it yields CASRDQTKDEQYF.

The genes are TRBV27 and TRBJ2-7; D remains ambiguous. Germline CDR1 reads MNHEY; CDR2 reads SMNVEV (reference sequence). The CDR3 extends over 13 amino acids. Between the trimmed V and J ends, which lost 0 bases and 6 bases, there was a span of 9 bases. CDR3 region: CASSLSAGAEQYF. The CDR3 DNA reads TGTGCCAGCAGTTTATCGGCAGGCGCCGAGCAGTACTTC.

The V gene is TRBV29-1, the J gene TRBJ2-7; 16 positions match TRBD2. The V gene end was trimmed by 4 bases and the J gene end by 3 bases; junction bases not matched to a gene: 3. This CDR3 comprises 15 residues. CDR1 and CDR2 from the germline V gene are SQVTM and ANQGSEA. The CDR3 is CSVGGLAGGIYEQYF. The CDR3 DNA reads TGCAGCGTTGGGGGACTAGCGGGAGGGATCTACGAGCAGTACTTC.

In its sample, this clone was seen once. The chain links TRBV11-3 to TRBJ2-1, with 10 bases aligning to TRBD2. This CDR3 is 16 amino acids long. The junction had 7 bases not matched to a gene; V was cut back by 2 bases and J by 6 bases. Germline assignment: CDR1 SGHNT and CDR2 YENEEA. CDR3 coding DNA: TGTGCCAGCAGCTTACGAGCGGGAGGGTGGGGCAATGAGCAGTTCTTC. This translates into CASSLRAGGWGNEQFF.